This T cell receptor (beta chain) was captured in a study of beta chain features in type 1 diabetes. Reverse transcription of all isolated RNA meant that expressed TCRB transcripts were sequenced. An average of approximately 3.6 million reads was obtained for naive, central memory and regulatory T cell samples. Some clones are missing from TCRdb's copy, which holds only in-frame ones; the method was immunoSEQ multiplex PCR. The sample records hundreds of thousands of clones, roughly a sixth being singletons. V gave up 3 bases and J gave up 7 bases; unmatched junction bases: 5. From germline, CDR1 is SGDLS and CDR2 YYNGEE. CDR3 length equals 14 residues.

This chain links TRBV9 with TRBJ2-2; 8 bases are shared with TRBD1. This TCR was sampled from a woman younger than 35 in good health. The sequencing sample was made of naive CD4+ T cells from blood. CDR3 region: CASSARQGFGELFF. In DNA, the CDR3 is TGTGCCAGCAGCGCGAGACAGGGGTTCGGGGAGCTGTTTTTT.